Listed below are T cell receptor beta chains from one sample, sequenced in a study of blood T cells in healthy people across ages. MiXCR, run by TCRdb on the 5' RACE reads, gives a single entry per CDR3 protein. This table has hundreds of thousands of distinct CDR3 sequences, roughly 26% appearing once. The sequenced sample was blood. The receptor source for this set is a woman of 80 years or more in good health. The CDR3 runs from the conserved cysteine through the conserved F or W. A D gene is named only where the DNA matches it firmly. A row's size may be missing; if present it is once, few, many or a size class.

TRBJ2-1,-,-,TRBV12-3/TRBV12-4,CASSQNRWSEQFF,TGTGCCAGCAGCCAAAACCGTTGGTCTGAGCAGTTCTTC
TRBJ2-3,many,-,TRBV7-8,CASRLIPVGEAPDTQYF,TGTGCCAGCAGATTAATCCCCGTGGGGGAAGCACCTGATACGCAGTATTTT
TRBJ1-6,-,-,TRBV3-1,CASSQRGWKNPNSPLHF,TGTGCCAGCAGCCAACGGGGCTGGAAGAACCCAAATTCACCCCTCCACTTT
TRBJ1-2,many,-,TRBV20-1,CSARQGGYTF,TGCAGTGCTAGACAGGGTGGCTACACCTTC
TRBJ2-3,many,-,TRBV7-9,CASSWTITQYF,TGTGCCAGCAGCTGGACCATTACGCAGTATTTT
TRBJ2-3,-,-,TRBV12-3/TRBV12-4,CASQGVGADTQYF,TGTGCCAGCCAGGGAGTGGGCGCAGATACGCAGTATTTT
TRBJ2-7,many,-,TRBV7-2,CASSQGGITDEQYF,TGTGCCAGCAGCCAAGGTGGGATCACTGACGAGCAGTACTTC
TRBJ2-7,many,TRBD1,TRBV7-2,CASRPGTGTPYEQYF,TGTGCCAGCAGACCCGGGACAGGGACCCCCTACGAGCAGTACTTC
TRBJ1-2,-,-,TRBV20-1,CSARGDRQSFYGYTF,TGCAGTGCTAGGGGTGACAGGCAGAGCTTCTATGGCTACACCTTC
TRBJ2-4,-,-,TRBV6-2/TRBV6-3,CASSYQVFSRGREAKNIQYF,TGTGCCAGCAGTTACCAGGTTTTTTCACGAGGACGCGAAGCCAAAAACATTCAGTACTTC
TRBJ2-3,many,TRBD2,TRBV10-3,CAIRDPTASGGAPDTQYF,TGTGCCATCAGAGATCCGACAGCTAGCGGGGGGGCGCCAGATACGCAGTATTTT
TRBJ2-7,-,-,TRBV7-9,CASSLGSHPYEQYF,TGTGCCAGCAGCTTAGGATCGCACCCATACGAGCAGTACTTC
TRBJ1-2,many,TRBD1,TRBV6-5,CASGYQGAGSYTF,TGTGCCAGCGGCTACCAGGGGGCCGGTAGCTACACCTTC
TRBJ1-5,few,TRBD1,TRBV7-9,CASSLSQGASNQPQHF,TGTGCCAGCAGCTTATCACAGGGGGCGAGTAATCAGCCCCAGCATTTT
TRBJ1-2,many,TRBD1,TRBV4-1,CASSHGQGDGYTF,TGCGCCAGCAGCCACGGACAGGGTGATGGCTACACCTTC
TRBJ1-2,-,-,TRBV29-1,CSAEGQSYGYTF,TGCAGCGCTGAAGGTCAGAGCTATGGCTACACCTTC
TRBJ2-7,-,TRBD2,TRBV20-1,CRGTRRSYEQYF,TGCAGAGGGACTAGACGCTCCTACGAGCAGTACTTC
TRBJ2-3,-,TRBD2,TRBV6-1,CASSEDTSGGLTDTQYF,TGTGCCAGCAGTGAAGATACTAGCGGGGGCCTCACAGATACGCAGTATTTT
TRBJ2-7,few,TRBD2,TRBV2,CASSAWRSGGAREQYF,TGTGCCAGCAGCGCGTGGAGGAGCGGGGGGGCAAGGGAGCAGTACTTC
TRBJ2-3,few,TRBD2,TRBV20-1,CSARNQGLAGGPDTQYF,TGCAGTGCTAGGAATCAGGGACTAGCGGGGGGGCCGGATACGCAGTATTTT
TRBJ2-5,-,-,TRBV15,CATSGQAGETQYF,TGTGCCACCAGCGGTCAGGCTGGAGAGACCCAGTACTTC
TRBJ1-3,-,-,TRBV7-9,CASIPRAILAGNTIYF,TGTGCCAGCATCCCCCGAGCGATTTTGGCTGGAAACACCATATATTTT
TRBJ2-2,few,-,TRBV5-1,CASSFGAVDGELFF,TGCGCCAGCAGCTTTGGCGCGGTCGACGGGGAGCTGTTTTTT
TRBJ2-1,-,-,TRBV7-6,CASSSMTSISYNEQFF,TGTGCCAGCAGCTCCATGACTAGTATCTCCTACAATGAGCAGTTCTTC
TRBJ2-3,many,-,TRBV7-2,CASSSSSPWDTQYF,TGTGCCAGCAGCTCTAGCTCCCCATGGGATACGCAGTATTTT
TRBJ2-3,-,TRBD2,TRBV6-2/TRBV6-3,CASRQGTSGKSTDTQYF,TGTGCCAGCAGACAAGGGACTAGCGGGAAAAGCACAGATACGCAGTATTTT
TRBJ2-1,many,-,TRBV25-1,CASRGHAYNEQFF,TGTGCCAGCAGAGGACACGCATACAATGAGCAGTTCTTC
TRBJ2-3,many,-,TRBV7-9,CASSLVRPSFTDTQYF,TGTGCCAGCAGCTTAGTTCGGCCATCTTTCACAGATACGCAGTATTTT
TRBJ1-2,-,-,TRBV25-1,CASSDTGRVGYTF,TGTGCCAGCAGTGATACAGGGCGGGTTGGCTACACCTTC
TRBJ1-2,many,TRBD1,TRBV6-6,CASSRRQGVSAGYTF,TGTGCCAGCAGTCGTCGACAGGGGGTCTCCGCTGGCTACACCTTC
TRBJ2-5,many,TRBD1,TRBV7-2,CASSLSSGTETSKYQETQYF,TGTGCCAGCAGCTTATCTTCCGGGACAGAGACCTCTAAGTACCAAGAGACCCAGTACTTC
TRBJ2-5,many,TRBD1,TRBV7-2,CASRGQGAETQYF,TGTGCCAGCAGGGGACAGGGGGCTGAGACCCAGTACTTC
TRBJ2-1,many,-,TRBV9,CASSVDQGDYNEQFF,TGTGCCAGCAGCGTAGATCAGGGTGACTACAATGAGCAGTTCTTC
TRBJ1-4,many,-,TRBV11-2,CASSLPATNEKLFF,TGTGCCAGCAGCTTACCTGCAACTAATGAAAAACTGTTTTTT
TRBJ2-3,few,TRBD2,TRBV20-1,CSAYSGGPDTDTQYF,TGCAGTGCATATAGCGGGGGGCCTGACACAGATACGCAGTATTTT
TRBJ1-6,-,-,TRBV14,CASSKPGHYNSPLHF,TGTGCCAGCAGCAAACCGGGACACTATAATTCACCCCTCCACTTT
TRBJ2-1,-,TRBD2,TRBV14,CASSQGLAGGQNEQFF,TGTGCCAGCAGCCAAGGGCTAGCGGGGGGGCAAAATGAGCAGTTCTTC
TRBJ2-5,few,TRBD2,TRBV28,CASSPFRTSGEETQYF,TGTGCCAGCAGTCCCTTCCGGACTAGCGGGGAAGAGACCCAGTACTTC
TRBJ1-1,many,-,TRBV6-2/TRBV6-3,CASSYSAGVTNTEAFF,TGTGCCAGCAGTTACAGCGCAGGGGTGACGAACACTGAAGCTTTCTTT
TRBJ1-4,few,-,TRBV30,CAWSVPGADNEKLFF,TGTGCCTGGAGTGTACCGGGGGCAGATAATGAAAAACTGTTTTTT
TRBJ2-5,-,-,TRBV5-5,CACSVALAEETQYF,TGTGCCTGCAGCGTGGCTCTAGCTGAAGAGACCCAGTACTTC
TRBJ2-2,-,-,TRBV2,CASSVFRNTGELFF,TGTGCCAGCAGTGTATTTAGGAACACCGGGGAGCTGTTTTTT
TRBJ1-1,-,-,TRBV5-6,CASSPHLRNTEAFF,TGTGCCAGCAGCCCCCACCTAAGGAACACTGAAGCTTTCTTT
TRBJ2-7,-,TRBD1,TRBV18,CASSPGWTGEFEQYF,TGTGCCAGCTCACCTGGATGGACAGGGGAGTTCGAGCAGTACTTC
TRBJ2-1,-,TRBD2,TRBV20-1,CSTSGGALKDNEQFF,TGCAGTACTAGCGGGGGCGCCCTGAAAGACAATGAGCAGTTCTTC
TRBJ1-5,-,-,TRBV10-3,CAISEYGPANQPQHF,TGTGCCATCAGTGAGTATGGGCCAGCCAATCAGCCCCAGCATTTT
TRBJ1-1,few,-,TRBV6-2/TRBV6-3,CASGPQLVNTEAFF,TGTGCCAGCGGGCCGCAGTTAGTGAACACTGAAGCTTTCTTT
TRBJ2-5,many,-,TRBV21-1,CASIGQETQYF,TGTGCCAGCATAGGCCAAGAGACCCAGTACTTC
TRBJ1-1,-,-,TRBV3-1,CASSQGQYTEAFF,TGTGCCAGCAGCCAAGGACAGTACACTGAAGCTTTCTTT
TRBJ1-2,few,-,TRBV6-5,CASSYSPMARGVYGYTF,TGTGCCAGCAGTTACTCACCCATGGCGAGGGGAGTCTATGGCTACACCTTC
TRBJ2-5,few,TRBD2,TRBV5-1,CASSLSVTGGPQETQYF,TGCGCCAGCAGCTTAAGTGTTACGGGGGGGCCCCAAGAGACCCAGTACTTC
TRBJ2-7,many,-,TRBV10-2,CASGTGYPYEQYF,TGCGCCAGCGGAACAGGGTATCCCTACGAGCAGTACTTC
TRBJ2-4,-,-,TRBV21-1,CASSDKLGLAGAVAKNIQYF,TGTGCCAGCAGCGATAAGTTGGGACTAGCGGGGGCCGTAGCCAAAAACATTCAGTACTTC
TRBJ1-4,many,-,TRBV7-2,CASSLTGINEKLFF,TGCGCCAGCAGCTTGACGGGAATTAATGAAAAACTGTTTTTT
TRBJ2-5,many,-,TRBV5-1,CASSTNQETQYF,TGTGCCAGCAGTACTAATCAAGAGACCCAGTACTTC
TRBJ2-1,-,-,TRBV7-8,CASSLPGAPLKNEQFF,TGTGCCAGCAGCCTCCCCGGGGCCCCCCTTAAGAATGAGCAGTTCTTC
TRBJ1-1,many,-,TRBV6-5,CASSSLGPLPRAFF,TGTGCCAGCAGTTCCCTCGGACCCCTACCCCGAGCTTTCTTT
TRBJ1-1,-,-,TRBV30,CACVSTETGSKAFF,TGTGCCTGCGTTTCGACTGAGACAGGCTCAAAAGCTTTCTTT
TRBJ2-1,many,-,TRBV2,CASQPGGRNEQFF,TGTGCCTCACAACCCGGGGGCCGAAATGAGCAGTTCTTC